Described below is a single T cell receptor beta chain sequence and its context. Its target antigen remains unknown. Per-base qualities were not stored, and no clone one base away is much larger. From the germline V gene, CDR1 is SGHDN and CDR2 is FVKESK. The CDR3 sequence holds 12 residues, the cysteine and phenylalanine included. Only the CDR3 DNA is retained, 36 bases long and in frame from the first base. A distance of 12 bases separates the germline ends of V and J, which lose 3 bases and 9 bases respectively. This sample is drawn from a study of OX40 agonist ivuxolimab in advanced cancers. About the study as a whole: Ivuxolimab was an agonistic, fully human IgG2 monoclonal antibody directed against OX40 (CD134), a costimulatory receptor. Intravenous ivuxolimab was administered to patients every 2 weeks at six dose levels: 0.01, 0.1, 0.3, 1.5, 3 and 10 mg/kg. Of the roughly 52 dose-escalation patients, hepatocellular carcinoma was present in about 19, melanoma in around 15, renal cell carcinoma in 9 and head and neck cancer in 9. In the dose-escalation cohort, 65% to 85% of patients were male, and the mean age was 60 years with a range of about 20 to 80. Patients were allowed to have had prior anti-PD-1, anti-PD-L1 or anti-CTLA-4 therapy, and approximately 41% of the dose-escalation patients had previously received checkpoint inhibitors. Partial responses occurred in three dose-escalation patients: two with cutaneous melanoma and one with hepatocellular carcinoma. The point of sequencing TCRbeta in the periphery was to test whether ivuxolimab changed TCR sequence diversity and drove clonal T-cell expansion. The paper describes the monotherapy dose-escalation part (N = 52 patients) of the phase I trial of ivuxolimab. Summary of the overall study and its limitations: Clonal expansion of both CD4+ and CD8+ blood T cells was observed from baseline to week 6 at doses 0.1 to 3.0 mg/kg. In the 0.1-3.0 mg/kg groups, partial responders had among the lowest normalized peripheral clonal expansion, particularly in CD8+ T cells. The antigen specificity of the peripheral T cells that underwent clonal expansion was not determined. Low levels of normalized T-cell clonal expansion were also seen in some patients who did not respond. After ivuxolimab, expanded clones were on average more numerous among CD8+ T cells than among CD4+ T cells.

Patients with autoimmune disease history or receiving systemic immunosuppression were excluded from the trial. Peripheral blood for TCR sequencing was collected from all dose cohorts at baseline, on cycle 4 day 1, and on cycle 7 day 1. The samples were drawn from a first-in-human, open-label, multicenter phase I dose-escalation trial of ivuxolimab. The trial enrolled adults with locally advanced or metastatic head and neck squamous cell, hepatocellular, melanoma or renal cell carcinoma. Before TCR sequencing, CD4+ T cells and CD8+ T cells were sorted from peripheral blood as separate populations. To sequence the TCRbeta CDR3 region, genomic DNA was isolated from the sorted cells. The immunoSEQ Assay was used to sequence the TCRbeta CDR3 regions. TCRdb retrieved this table from immuneACCESS and kept in-frame rearrangements only. Not all clones are present; in checked studies, unresolved V genes account for under half, and no reason is known for the remainder. The sample yields some 70,000 clones; 80% to 95% were counted once. In total, the top ten clones hold about 1% of the sample.

The sample consisted of CD4+ or CD8+ T cells sorted from blood, taken in a trial of the OX40 agonist ivuxolimab. This TCR was sampled from an adult with an advanced solid tumor such as melanoma, head and neck, liver or kidney cancer. The chain links TRBV14 with TRBJ2-7; tentative D gene TRBD1, with 5 bases matching. DNA sequence: TGTGCCAGCAGCCATGGTGGGGCAGCGCAGTACTTC. Its translation reads: CASSHGGAAQYF.